The 20 T cell receptor beta chains below all came from one sample that was sequenced in a study of beta chain features in type 1 diabetes. The isolated RNA, all of it, was reverse transcribed, so expressed TCRB transcripts were what got sequenced. Using immunoSEQ multiplex PCR, the repertoire was profiled, and TCRdb retains in-frame clones only, with some absent. The sample consists of about 180,000 clones, around an eighth of them appearing once. Sequenced material: central memory CD4+ T cells from blood. The receptors derive from a woman between 18 and 29 years old in good health.

Written as DNA, the CDR3 is TGTGCCAGCAGCTCTAGCGTCGGCTACGAGCAGTACTTC. It encodes CASSSSVGYEQYF. The V gene is TRBV11-2, the J gene TRBJ2-7; possibly TRBD2 for D (6 bases). Per the germline V gene, CDR1 is SGHAT and CDR2 is FQNNGV. CDR3 length: 13 residues. Trimming removed 4 bases from V and 3 bases from J, with 10 bases in between.

This clone was counted between two and nine times. The chain links TRBV6-1 to TRBJ1-2; D remains ambiguous. This CDR3 is built from 13 residues. V lost 1 base and J 4 bases, leaving 7 bases between the germline ends. Germline V gene data show CDR1 as MNHNS and CDR2 as SASEGT. Written as DNA, the CDR3 is TGTGCCAGCAGTGAAGAGGGAGCCTATGGCTACACCTTC. It yields the protein CASSEEGAYGYTF.

This clone was seen a few times. The rearrangement joins TRBV28 to TRBJ2-1, with TRBD2 matching over 10 bases. Germline CDR1 reads MDHEN; CDR2 reads SYDVKM. The CDR3 is 16 residues long. V was pared by 2 bases and J by 2 bases, with 3 bases of the junction left unmatched. CDR3 amino acids: CASSLTSGATYNEQFF. In DNA form, the CDR3 reads TGTGCCAGCAGTTTAACTAGCGGGGCCACCTACAATGAGCAGTTCTTC.

The chain carries TRBV7-2 and TRBJ2-5; the match to TRBD2 covers 16 bases. Germline V lookup: CDR1 SGHTA, CDR2 FQGNSA. The junction had 4 bases not matched to a gene; V was cut back by 5 bases and J by 7 bases. The CDR3 loop spans 15 amino acids. CDR3 loop: CASSQGTSGGGTQYF. The CDR3 coding sequence is TGTGCCAGCAGCCAAGGGACTAGCGGGGGGGGGACCCAGTACTTC.

This clone was picked up a small number of times. The V call is TRBV2, the J call TRBJ2-1; 7 bases map to TRBD2. V shed 7 bases and J 5 bases; nucleotides not matched to a gene: 8. Germline V gene data show CDR1 as SNHLY and CDR2 as FYNNEI. The CDR3 contains 14 residues. CDR3 protein: CASNLGLADNEQFF. The CDR3 bases are TGTGCCAGCAATTTGGGTCTAGCGGACAATGAGCAGTTCTTC.

This clone was detected only a few times. The chain joins TRBV28 to TRBJ1-5, with 9 bases matching TRBD1. After removal of 7 bases from V and 4 bases from J, the junction contained 11 bases not matched to a gene. This CDR3 comprises 16 residues. Germline V gene lookup returns CDR1 MDHEN and CDR2 SYDVKM. This chain's CDR3 is CASTTLGTGTNQPQHF. The DNA of the CDR3 is TGTGCCAGCACCACCTTGGGGACAGGGACAAATCAGCCCCAGCATTTT. Supplemented by reference TRBV28 and TRBJ1-5, the full variable domain reads DVKVTQSSRYLVKRTGEKVFLECVQDMDHENMFWYRQDPGLGLRLIYFSYDVKMKEKGDIPEGYSVSREKKERFSLILESASTNQTSMYLCASTTLGTGTNQPQHFGDGTRLSIL.

This clone was counted a few times. This rearrangement joins TRBV18 to TRBJ2-1; D gene unclear. Germline V CDR1 and CDR2: KGHSH, LQKENI. The CDR3 has 13 residues. V lost 4 bases, J lost 2 bases, and 6 bases lay in between. The CDR3 loop is CASSLGPYNEQFF. DNA for the CDR3: TGTGCCAGCTCACTTGGCCCCTACAATGAGCAGTTCTTC.

The CDR3 DNA is TGTGCCAGCAGCAGACTAGCGGGCACCTACAATGAGCAGTTCTTC. Amino acid sequence: CASSRLAGTYNEQFF. The chain has TRBV27 and TRBJ2-1, with TRBD2 matching 10 bases. The germline CDR1 and CDR2 sequences are MNHEY and SMNVEV (reference sequence). J was trimmed by 2 bases and V by 6 bases; bases with no gene match: 4. The length of the CDR3 is 15 residues.

The J gene is TRBJ1-2, the V gene TRBV5-6; TRBD1 matches at 7 bases. This CDR3 has 13 residues. Losses at the gene ends were 4 bases for V and 4 bases for J; bases not matched to a gene: 4. Germline V gene sequence: CDR1 SGHDT, CDR2 YYEEEE. CDR3 residues: CASSRDRVYGYTF. CDR3 nucleotides: TGTGCCAGCAGCCGGGACAGAGTCTATGGCTACACCTTC. Full variable domain (missing parts from reference TRBV5-6 and TRBJ1-2): DAGVTQSPTHLIKTRGQQVTLRCSPKSGHDTVSWYQQALGQGPQFIFQYYEEEERQRGNFPDRFSGHQFPNYSSELNVNALLLGDSALYLCASSRDRVYGYTFGSGTRLTVV.

V gene TRBV28 combines with J gene TRBJ2-1; 12 nucleotides line up with TRBD2. With V trimmed by 4 bases and J by 9 bases, 7 bases remained unmatched. Per the germline V gene, CDR1 is MDHEN and CDR2 is SYDVKM. CDR3 length: 15 residues. The CDR3 DNA is TGTGCCAGCAGTTATTCTAGCGGGAGGGGGGGTGAGCAGTTCTTC. This gives the protein CASSYSSGRGGEQFF. The full variable domain, rest sourced from reference TRBV28 and TRBJ2-1, is DVKVTQSSRYLVKRTGEKVFLECVQDMDHENMFWYRQDPGLGLRLIYFSYDVKMKEKGDIPEGYSVSREKKERFSLILESASTNQTSMYLCASSYSSGRGGEQFFGPGTRLTVL.

This clone was detected only a few times. This chain uses TRBV4-1 with TRBJ1-5; 9 nucleotides align to TRBD1. Germline V gene sequence: CDR1 MGHRA, CDR2 YSYEKL. Trimming at V came to 0 bases and at J to 6 bases, leaving 9 bases not matched to a gene. There are 17 residues in the CDR3. DNA for the CDR3: TGCGCCAGCAGCCAAGATTACGGGACAGGGTATACTCAGCCCCAGCATTTT. It is translated as CASSQDYGTGYTQPQHF.

The V call is TRBV4-1, the J call TRBJ2-7, with 7 nucleotides matching TRBD1. Germline lookup yields CDR1 MGHRA and CDR2 YSYEKL. V trimming: 4 bases; J trimming: 1 base; junction bases outside the gene matches: 10. The CDR3 runs 16 residues. As DNA, the CDR3 is TGCGCCAGCAGCCCCAGAGGCCAGGGGGAATCCTACGAGCAGTACTTC. Protein product: CASSPRGQGESYEQYF.

The chain uses TRBV4-1 and TRBJ2-3, with 8 bases matching TRBD1. The CDR3 is 19 residues long. Per germline, CDR1 MGHRA and CDR2 YSYEKL. After removal of 1 base from V and 2 bases from J, the junction contained 14 bases not matched to a gene. CDR3 residues: CASSQAVAAGGEFTDTQYF. For the CDR3, the DNA is TGCGCCAGCAGCCAAGCCGTGGCGGCAGGGGGCGAATTCACAGATACGCAGTATTTT.

The J gene is TRBJ2-5, the V gene TRBV18, with TRBD1 matching over 7 bases. V gave up 3 bases and J gave up 10 bases; unmatched junction bases: 11. This CDR3 contains 14 residues. CDR1 and CDR2 from the germline V gene are KGHSH and LQKENI. The CDR3 coding sequence is TGTGCCAGCTCACCGGCCGGGACAGAGAGAGACCAGTACTTC. Its protein is CASSPAGTERDQYF.

This chain uses TRBV29-1 with TRBJ2-3, with no clear D. The germline V gene has CDR1 SQVTM and CDR2 ANQGSEA. The CDR3 sequence is 12 residues long. Trimming cost V 3 bases and J 1 base, with 5 bases left between them. The CDR3 DNA is TGCAGCGTTGACTCGGGCACAGATACGCAGTATTTT. It codes for CSVDSGTDTQYF.

Only a few counts were recorded for this clone. This sequence joins TRBV30 and TRBJ1-1; D not resolved. Trimming shortened V by 3 bases and J by 0 bases, and 5 bases separated the two germline ends. Looked up from germline, CDR1 is GTSNPN and CDR2 is SVGIG (reference sequence). There are 12 residues in the CDR3. The CDR3 DNA is TGTGCCTGGAGCAATTTGAACACTGAAGCTTTCTTT. Amino acid sequence: CAWSNLNTEAFF.

On this clone itself: One junction end does not reproduce the germline sequence, and a read error may be involved. The J gene is TRBJ2-5, the V gene TRBV5-4, with D maybe TRBD2 (6 bases). CDR1 and CDR2 (germline): SGHNT, YYREEE (reference sequence). This CDR3 comprises 13 residues. The CDR3 reads CASSRGLQETQYF. The CDR3 DNA sequence: TGCGCCAGCAGCCGGGGACTCCAAGAGACCCAGTACTTC.

The genes are TRBV11-2 and TRBJ1-5; no definite D call. Germline loops: CDR1 SGHAT, CDR2 FQNNGV. The CDR3 has 12 residues. Trimming stripped 5 bases from V and 9 bases from J, with 11 bases between. DNA for the CDR3: TGTGCCAGCAGCCCTCTAGTTGGGCCCCAGCATTTT. It translates to CASSPLVGPQHF. Looking up the rest from reference TRBV11-2 and TRBJ1-5 gives the full variable domain: EAGVAQSPRYKIIEKRQSVAFWCNPISGHATLYWYQQILGQGPKLLIQFQNNGVVDDSQLPKDRFSAERLKGVDSTLKIQPAKLEDSAVYLCASSPLVGPQHFGDGTRLSIL.

This clone has only a few counts. As DNA, the CDR3 is TGTGCCAGCAGTGACGTGGGGGGGGCAGATACGCAGTATTTT. Encoded protein: CASSDVGGADTQYF. The chain links TRBV19 to TRBJ2-3; 7 bases fit TRBD2. The ends lost 9 bases at V and 4 bases at J; junction bases unmatched: 10. CDR1 and CDR2 (germline): LNHDA, SQIVND (reference sequence). This CDR3 is 14 amino acids long. Supplemented by reference TRBV19 and TRBJ2-3, the full variable domain reads DGGITQSPKYLFRKEGQNVTLSCEQNLNHDAMYWYRQDPGQGLRLIYYSQIVNDFQKGDIAEGYSVSREKKESFPLTVTSAQKNPTAFYLCASSDVGGADTQYFGPGTRLTVL.

This clone has just a few counts. The chain carries TRBV18 and TRBJ2-7; D not resolved. The CDR3 contains 13 residues. The germline V and J ends were trimmed by 4 bases and 2 bases, with 9 bases remaining between them. Looked up from germline, CDR1 is KGHSH and CDR2 is LQKENI. The CDR3 protein is CASSLPPAYEQYF. CDR3 in DNA: TGTGCCAGCTCACTCCCCCCCGCCTACGAGCAGTACTTC.